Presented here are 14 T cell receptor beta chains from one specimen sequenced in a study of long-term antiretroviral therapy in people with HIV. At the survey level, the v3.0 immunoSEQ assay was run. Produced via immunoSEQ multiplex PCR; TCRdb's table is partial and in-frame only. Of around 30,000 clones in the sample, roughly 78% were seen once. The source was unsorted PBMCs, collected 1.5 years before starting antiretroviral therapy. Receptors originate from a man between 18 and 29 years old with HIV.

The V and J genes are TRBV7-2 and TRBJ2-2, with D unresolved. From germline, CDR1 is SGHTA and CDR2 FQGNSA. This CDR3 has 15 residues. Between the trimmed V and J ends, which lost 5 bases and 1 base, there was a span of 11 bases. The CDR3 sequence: CASSPRVENTGELFF. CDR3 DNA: TGTGCCAGCAGCCCCCGTGTCGAGAACACCGGGGAGCTGTTTTTT.

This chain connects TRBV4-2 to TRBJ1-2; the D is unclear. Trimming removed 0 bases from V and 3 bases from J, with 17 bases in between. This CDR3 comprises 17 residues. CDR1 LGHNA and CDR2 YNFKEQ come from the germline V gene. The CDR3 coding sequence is TGTGCCAGCAGCCAAGATCCAGTTAGGATCCGGGACTATGGCTACACCTTC. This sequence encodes CASSQDPVRIRDYGYTF.

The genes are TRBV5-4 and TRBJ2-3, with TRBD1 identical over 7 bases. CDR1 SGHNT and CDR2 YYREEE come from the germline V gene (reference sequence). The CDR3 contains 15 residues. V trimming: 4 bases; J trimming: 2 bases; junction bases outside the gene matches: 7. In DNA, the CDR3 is TGTGCCAGCAGCGACCGGGACAGATACACAGATACGCAGTATTTT. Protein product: CASSDRDRYTDTQYF.

The DNA of the CDR3 is TGTGCCAGCAGTCCCGCGGGGGAGACCCAGTACTTC. The encoded protein is CASSPAGETQYF. This chain links TRBV6-5 with TRBJ2-5; tentatively, D is TRBD2 (6 bases). The CDR3 is made up of 12 amino acids. Germline CDR1 is MNHEY and CDR2 is SVGAGI. The V gene lost 5 bases and the J gene lost 5 bases, with 9 bases spanning the gap.

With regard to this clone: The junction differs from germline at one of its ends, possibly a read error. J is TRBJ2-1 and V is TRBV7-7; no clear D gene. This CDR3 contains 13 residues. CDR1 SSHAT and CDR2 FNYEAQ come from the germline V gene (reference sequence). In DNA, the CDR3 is TGTGCTAGCAGCTCGCGACACGGTAATGAGCAGTTCTTC. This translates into CASSSRHGNEQFF.

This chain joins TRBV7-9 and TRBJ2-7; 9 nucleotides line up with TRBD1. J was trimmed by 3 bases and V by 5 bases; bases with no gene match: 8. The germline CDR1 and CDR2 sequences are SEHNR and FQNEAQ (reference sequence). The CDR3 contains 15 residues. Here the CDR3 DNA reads TGTGCCAGCAGCACCCGGACAGGGGAGAGCTACGAGCAGTACTTC. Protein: CASSTRTGESYEQYF.

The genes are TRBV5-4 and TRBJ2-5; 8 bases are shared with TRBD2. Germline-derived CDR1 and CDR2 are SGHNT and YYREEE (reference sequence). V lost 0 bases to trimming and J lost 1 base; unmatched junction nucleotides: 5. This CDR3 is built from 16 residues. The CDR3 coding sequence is TGTGCCAGCAGCTTGGTAGGAGCGGGGGCCCAAGAGACCCAGTACTTC. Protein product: CASSLVGAGAQETQYF.

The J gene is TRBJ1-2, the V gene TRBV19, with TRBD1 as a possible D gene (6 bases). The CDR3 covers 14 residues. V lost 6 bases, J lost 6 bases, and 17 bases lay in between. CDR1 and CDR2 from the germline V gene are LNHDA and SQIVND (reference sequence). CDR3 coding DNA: TGTGCCAGTAGAAATAGGGGGGCCGAGGATGGCTACACCTTC. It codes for CASRNRGAEDGYTF.

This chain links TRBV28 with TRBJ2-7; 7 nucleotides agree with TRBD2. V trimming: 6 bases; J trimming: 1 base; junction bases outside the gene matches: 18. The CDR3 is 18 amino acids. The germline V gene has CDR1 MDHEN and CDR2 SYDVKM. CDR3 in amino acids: CASSLRRDSGSPSYEQYF. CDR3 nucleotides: TGTGCCAGCAGCCTACGGAGGGATAGCGGGTCCCCATCCTACGAGCAGTACTTC.

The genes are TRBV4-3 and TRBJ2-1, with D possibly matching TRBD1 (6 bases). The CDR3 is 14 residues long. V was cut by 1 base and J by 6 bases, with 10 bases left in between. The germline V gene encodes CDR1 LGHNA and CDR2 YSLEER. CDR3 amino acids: CASSQVDRSNEQFF. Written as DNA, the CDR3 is TGCGCCAGCAGCCAAGTGGACAGAAGCAATGAGCAGTTCTTC.

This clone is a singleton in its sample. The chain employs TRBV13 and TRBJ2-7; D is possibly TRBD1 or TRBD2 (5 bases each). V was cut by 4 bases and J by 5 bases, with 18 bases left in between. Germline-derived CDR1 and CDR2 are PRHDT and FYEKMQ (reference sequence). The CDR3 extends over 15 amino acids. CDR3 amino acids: CASSSDSLRVHEQYF. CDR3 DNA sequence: TGTGCCAGCAGCTCCGACAGCTTGAGGGTTCACGAGCAGTACTTC.

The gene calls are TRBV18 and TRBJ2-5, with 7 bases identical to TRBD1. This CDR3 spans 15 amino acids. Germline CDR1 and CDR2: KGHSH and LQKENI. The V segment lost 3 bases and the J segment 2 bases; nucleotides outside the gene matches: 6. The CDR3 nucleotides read TGTGCCAGCTCACCCATCCAGGGGGAACAAGAGACCCAGTACTTC. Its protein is CASSPIQGEQETQYF.

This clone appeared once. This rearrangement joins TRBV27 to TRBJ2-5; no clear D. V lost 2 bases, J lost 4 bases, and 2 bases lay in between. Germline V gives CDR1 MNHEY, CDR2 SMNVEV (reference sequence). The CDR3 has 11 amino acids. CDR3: CASSLGETQYF. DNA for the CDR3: TGTGCCAGCAGTTTAGGAGAGACCCAGTACTTC.

The CDR3 loop is CASSSLGFSNEQFF. The CDR3 DNA reads as TGTGCCAGCAGTTCCCTTGGTTTCAGCAATGAGCAGTTCTTC. The chain carries TRBV6-6 and TRBJ2-1; D is unresolved. This CDR3 spans 14 amino acids. Per the germline V gene, CDR1 is MNHNY and CDR2 is SVGAGI (reference sequence). The V end lost 4 bases, the J end lost 6 bases, and 13 bases lay between the germline ends.